This T cell receptor beta chain emerged from a study of blood T cell repertoires in COVID-19. Overall study context: The study drew acute and convalescent COVID-19 samples from the United States, Italy and Spain.

Deletions cut 0 bases from V and 6 bases from J, with 12 bases between. Germline values: CDR1 SGHDT, CDR2 YYEEEE. The CDR3 has 14 amino acids. As for this clone: This CDR3 is also generated by other DNA sequences in the sample.

Clones were sequenced by immunoSEQ multiplex PCR, and TCRdb holds only the in-frame ones, with some missing. The table has over 250,000 clones, over 75% seen once; the top ten hold 9.5% to 11%. The sequencing sample was made of peripheral blood. The sequence derives from a woman aged 70-85 years with acute or convalescent COVID-19. V and J are TRBV5-6 and TRBJ1-1; perhaps TRBD1 as D (6 bases). CDR3 sequence reads: CASSLGQGRAEAFF. The CDR3 nucleotides read TGTGCCAGCAGCTTGGGGCAGGGGAGAGCTGAAGCTTTCTTT.